Here is one T cell receptor beta chain with its context. Its antigen is unknown. The protocol was immunoSEQ multiplex PCR, while the TCRdb copy is restricted to in-frame clones and leaves out a portion. The sample lists some 100,000 clones; 90% to 95% were seen once. The sample comes from a study of siplizumab effects on memory and regulatory T cells. Overall study findings and caveats: The study found that mappable alloreactive CD4+ clones averaged 68.8% Treg-derived with siplizumab and about 26% in controls. The apparent diversity of naive T cells exceeded that of memory cells, and naive T cells seemed to make a major contribution to the alloresponse. Naive or memory phenotype assignment was not possible for roughly 75-95% of proliferating CD4+ or CD8+ clones.

Trimming cost V 1 base and J 4 bases, with 10 bases left between them. The CDR3 runs 14 residues. The germline V gene has CDR1 SGHDN and CDR2 FVKESK. The genes are TRBV14 and TRBJ1-2; the D is unclear. The sequence came from a human donor in good health. The sample was Tregs sorted from blood. The DNA for the CDR3 is TGTGCCAGCAGCCAAGGGCTGCTCGGCTATGGCTACACCTTC. It specifies CASSQGLLGYGYTF.